This TCR beta chain derives from a study of blood T cells in healthy people across ages. A remark on this clonotype: The target antigen is unknown.

Together with a sample-barcoded 5' primer, a J-beta primer mix was included in a second PCR lasting roughly 6 to 12 cycles. Unique molecular identifiers of 12 random nucleotides labeled each cDNA. TCRdb re-called the 5' RACE reads through MiXCR, storing one row per CDR3 protein. The sample records around 1,500,000 distinct CDR3 sequences, roughly 27% being singletons. CDR1 DFQATT and CDR2 SNEGSKA come from the germline V gene (reference sequence). V lost 2 bases to trimming and J lost 3 bases; unmatched junction nucleotides: 4. CDR3 size: 14 residues. The study, taken as a whole, reports: The percentage of naive T cells correlated strongly with TCR beta diversity.

Sample: blood. The rearrangement links TRBV20-1 to TRBJ2-1; 7 bases line up with TRBD2. This TCR came from a woman aged 25 to 39 in good health. The CDR3 sequence is CSARKASGYNEQFF. The CDR3 DNA reads as TGCAGTGCTAGAAAGGCTAGCGGCTACAATGAGCAGTTCTTC.